This T cell receptor (beta chain) came from a study of T-cell reconstitution after alpha-beta-depleted transplantation in children. This clonotype was observed at least ten times. Using unique molecular identifiers, the investigators prepared the TCRbeta library. TCRdb re-analysed the PCR reads in MiXCR, keeping a single row per CDR3 protein. The sample records some 600,000 distinct CDR3 sequences, 13% being singletons. The CDR3 runs 12 residues. CDR1 SQVTM and CDR2 ANQGSEA come from the germline V gene. With 4 bases removed from V and 2 bases from J, the gap between germline ends came to 7 bases. The specimen was PBMCs, mostly from graft donor cells, collected 360 days after TCRalphabeta/CD19-depleted stem cell transplant. This TCR came from a male patient younger than 18 who had a stem cell transplant for acute myeloid leukemia, so the T cells may come from the graft donor. The rearrangement joins TRBV29-1 to TRBJ2-3; weak D call: TRBD1 (6 bases). CDR3 region: CSVGTATDTQYF. In nucleotides, the CDR3 is TGCAGCGTTGGGACAGCCACAGATACGCAGTATTTT.